This TCR beta chain was captured by sequencing in a study of shared clonotypes between healthy human individuals. The wider study: The cohort had two women and a few men, ages 18 to 49. Broader study findings: Several donors held 4.5% to 5% of naive CD4 clonotypes in common. Large sequencing depth failed to make sorted-subset sequencing complete, rarefaction showed.

Germline CDR1 is MNHEY and CDR2 is SVGAGI. V was pared by 4 bases and J by 4 bases, with 13 bases between. The CDR3 runs 14 residues. Healthy HIV-negative adults with no recent acute infections or vaccinations were recruited as donors. With regard to this clone: Its target is not known.

The protocol was immunoSEQ multiplex PCR, while the TCRdb copy is restricted to in-frame clones and leaves out a portion. The table includes around 2.1 million clones, about 94% detected once. The rearrangement joins TRBV6-5 to TRBJ1-1; D call uncertain. This TCR was sampled from a man aged 18 to 35 in good health. The sample taken for sequencing was naive CD4+ T cells sorted from blood. Documented subset: CD45RA+ positively selected. CDR3 in amino acids: CASSLWEVGTEAFF. As DNA, the CDR3 is TGTGCCAGCAGTTTGTGGGAGGTGGGCACTGAAGCTTTCTTT.